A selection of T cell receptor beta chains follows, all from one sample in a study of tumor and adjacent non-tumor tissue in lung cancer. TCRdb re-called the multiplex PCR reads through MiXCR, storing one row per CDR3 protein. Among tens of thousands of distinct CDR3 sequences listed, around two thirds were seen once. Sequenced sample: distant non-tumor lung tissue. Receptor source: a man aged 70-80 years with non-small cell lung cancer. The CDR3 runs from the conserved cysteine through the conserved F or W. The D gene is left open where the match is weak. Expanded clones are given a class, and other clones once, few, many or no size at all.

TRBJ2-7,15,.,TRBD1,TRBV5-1,CASSIFGTALYEQYF,TGCGCCAGCAGCATATTCGGGACAGCGCTTTACGAGCAGTACTTC
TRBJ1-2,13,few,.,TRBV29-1,CSVGRGANYGYTF,TGCAGCGTTGGACGGGGGGCGAACTATGGCTACACCTTC
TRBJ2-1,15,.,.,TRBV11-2,CASSHFGGSYNERFF,TGTGCCAGTAGCCACTTTGGGGGCTCCTACAATGAGCGGTTCTTC
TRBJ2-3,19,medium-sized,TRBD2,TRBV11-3,CASSLTGTSGSRSTDTQYF,TGTGCCAGCAGCTTGACCGGGACTAGCGGGTCCCGTAGCACAGATACGCAGTATTTT
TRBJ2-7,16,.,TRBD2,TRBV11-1,CASSSARLADSYKQHF,TGTGCTAGCAGCTCAGCGCGACTAGCGGACTCCTACAAGCAGCACTTC
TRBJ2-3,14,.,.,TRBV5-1,CASSSTRGTDTQYF,TGCGCCAGCAGCTCCACGAGGGGCACAGATACGCAGTATTTT
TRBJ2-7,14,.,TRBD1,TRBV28,CTSIQGDRSYEQYF,TGTACCAGCATACAAGGGGACAGATCCTACGAGCAGTACTTC
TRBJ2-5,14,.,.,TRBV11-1,CASNRRLGQETQYF,TGTGCCAGCAACCGACGGCTAGGGCAAGAGACCCAGTATTTC
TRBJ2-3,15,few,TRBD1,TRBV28,CASSFLGTGTDTQYF,TGTGCCAGCAGTTTTTTGGGGACAGGCACAGATACGCAGTATTTT
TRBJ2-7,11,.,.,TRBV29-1,CSFDWGNKQYF,TGTAGCTTTGACTGGGGTAACAAGCAGTACTTC
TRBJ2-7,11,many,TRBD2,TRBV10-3,CATGLDYEQYF,TGTGCCACTGGACTAGACTACGAGCAGTACTTC
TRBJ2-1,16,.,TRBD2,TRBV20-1,CSATPRRGSSYNEQFF,TGCAGTGCTACTCCCCGGCGGGGGAGCTCCTACAATGAGCAGTTCTTC
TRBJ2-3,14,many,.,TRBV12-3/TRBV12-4,CASKIGPGTDTQYF,TGTGCCAGCAAAATCGGCCCAGGGACAGATACGCAGTATTTT
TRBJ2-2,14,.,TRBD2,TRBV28,CASTGGRDIGELFF,TGTGCCAGCACAGGCGGGAGGGACATCGGGGAGCTGTTTTTT
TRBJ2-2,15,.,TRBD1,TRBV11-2,CASTLYRGQAGELFF,TGCGCCAGCACCTTATACAGGGGGCAGGCCGGGGAGCTGTTTTTT
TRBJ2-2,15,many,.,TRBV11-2,CASSSLLSPPGELFF,TGTGCCAGCAGCTCCCTGTTATCTCCTCCCGGGGAGCTGTTTTTT
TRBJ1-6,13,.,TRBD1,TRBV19,CASSLTGNSPLHF,TGTGCCAGTAGCCTGACAGGGAACTCACCCCTCCACTTT